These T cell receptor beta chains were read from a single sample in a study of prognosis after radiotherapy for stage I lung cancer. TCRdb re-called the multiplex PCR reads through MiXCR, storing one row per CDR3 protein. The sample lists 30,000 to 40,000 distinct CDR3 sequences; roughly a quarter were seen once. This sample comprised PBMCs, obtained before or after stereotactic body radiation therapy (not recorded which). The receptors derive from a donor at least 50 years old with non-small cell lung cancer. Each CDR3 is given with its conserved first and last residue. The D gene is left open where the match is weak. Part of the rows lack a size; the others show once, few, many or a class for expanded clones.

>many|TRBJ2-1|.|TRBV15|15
TGTGCCACCCACCGGAACAAGGTCTCCTACAATGAGCAGTTCTTC
CATHRNKVSYNEQFF
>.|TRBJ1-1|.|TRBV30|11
TGTGCCGGCAGGGAGAACACTGAAACTTTCTTT
CAGRENTETFF
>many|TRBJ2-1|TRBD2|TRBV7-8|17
TGTGCCAGCAGCTTCACTTTTGCGGGAGGCACTTCCAATGAGCAGTTCTTC
CASSFTFAGGTSNEQFF
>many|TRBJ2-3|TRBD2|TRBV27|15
TGTGCCAGCAGTTTAAGACTAGCGGGCGCAGATACGCAGTATTTT
CASSLRLAGADTQYF
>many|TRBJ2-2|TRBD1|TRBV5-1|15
TGCGCCAGCAGCCGACAGGGGCCGAACACCGGGGAGCTGTTTTTT
CASSRQGPNTGELFF
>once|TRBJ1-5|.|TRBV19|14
TGTGCCAGTACCCTAGGGACTGGCAATCATCCCCAGCATTTT
CASTLGTGNHPQHF
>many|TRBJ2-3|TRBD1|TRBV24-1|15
TGTGCCACCAGTAGACAGGGGGCGGGCACAGATACGCAGTATTTT
CATSRQGAGTDTQYF
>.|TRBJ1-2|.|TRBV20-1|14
TGCAGTGCTAGAGATCATGGAGAAGTATACGGCTACACCTTC
CSARDHGEVYGYTF
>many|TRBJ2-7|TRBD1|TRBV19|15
TGTGCCAGTAGTACAACCGGGACAGGGGGATACGAGCAGTACTTC
CASSTTGTGGYEQYF
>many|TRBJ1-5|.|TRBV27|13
TGTGCCAGCAGTTTAGGGGGGATCCAGCCCCAGCATTTT
CASSLGGIQPQHF
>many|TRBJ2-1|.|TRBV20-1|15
TGCAGTGTTTGGGAGGTAGTCGGACGCAACAATGAGCAGTTCTTC
CSVWEVVGRNNEQFF
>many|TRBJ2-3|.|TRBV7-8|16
TGTGCCAGCAGCCCCGGCGGTCAAGGGGGCACAGATACGCAGTATTTT
CASSPGGQGGTDTQYF
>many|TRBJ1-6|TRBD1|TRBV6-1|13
TGTGCCAGCAGCGACCAGGGGGCCGCACCCCTCCACTTT
CASSDQGAAPLHF
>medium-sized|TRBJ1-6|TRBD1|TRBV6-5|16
TGTGCCAGCAGTTACGGATGGGACAGCCATAATTCACCCCTCCACTTT
CASSYGWDSHNSPLHF
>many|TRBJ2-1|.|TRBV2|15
TGTGCCAGCAGTGAAAGGGCCTCTAGCGTCAATGAGCAGTTCTTC
CASSERASSVNEQFF
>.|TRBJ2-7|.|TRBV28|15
TGTGCCAGCAGTTTTAATCACCTGGCCTCCTACGAGAAGTACTTC
CASSFNHLASYEKYF